This T cell receptor (beta chain) originates from a study of immune characterization of retroperitoneal liposarcoma. TCRdb redid the calling of the PCR reads with MiXCR, one entry per CDR3 protein. The sample consists of around 10,000 distinct CDR3 sequences, 45% to 50% of them appearing once. Germline lookup yields CDR1 MNHNS and CDR2 SASEGT. This CDR3 comprises 16 residues. The clonotype comes from a female donor with retroperitoneal liposarcoma. This chain links TRBV6-1 with TRBJ2-1, with 15 nucleotides matching TRBD2. The J call may be faulty, since TRBJ2-7 better matches the DNA end. The material sequenced was tumor tissue. The CDR3: CASSERTSGRAGEQYF. The CDR3 DNA reads as TGTGCCAGCAGTGAAAGGACTAGCGGGAGGGCCGGGGAGCAGTACTTC.